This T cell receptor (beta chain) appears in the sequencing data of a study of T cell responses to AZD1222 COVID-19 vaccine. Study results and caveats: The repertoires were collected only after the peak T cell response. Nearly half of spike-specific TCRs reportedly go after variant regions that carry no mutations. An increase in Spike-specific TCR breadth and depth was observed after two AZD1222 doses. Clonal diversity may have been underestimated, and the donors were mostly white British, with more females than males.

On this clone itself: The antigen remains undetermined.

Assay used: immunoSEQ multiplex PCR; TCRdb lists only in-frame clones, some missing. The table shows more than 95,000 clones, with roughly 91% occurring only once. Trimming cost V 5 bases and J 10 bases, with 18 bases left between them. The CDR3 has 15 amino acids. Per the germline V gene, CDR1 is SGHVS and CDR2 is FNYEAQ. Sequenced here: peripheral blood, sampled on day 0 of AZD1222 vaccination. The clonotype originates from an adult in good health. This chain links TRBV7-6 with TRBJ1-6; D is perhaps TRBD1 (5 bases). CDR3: CASSQTPGPESPLHF. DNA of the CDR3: TGTGCCAGCAGCCAAACACCGGGACCGGAGTCACCCCTCCACTTT. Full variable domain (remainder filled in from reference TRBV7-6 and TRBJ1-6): GAGVSQSPRYKVTKRGQDVALRCDPISGHVSLYWYRQALGQGPEFLTYFNYEAQQDKSGLPNDRFSAERPEGSISTLTIQRTEQRDSAMYRCASSQTPGPESPLHFGNGTRLTVT.